This T cell receptor beta chain was recorded in a study of blood T cell repertoires in COVID-19. Study-wide context: COVID-19 samples collected from the United States, Italy and Spain covered acute and convalescent phases.

This CDR3 has 15 residues. V lost 2 bases to trimming and J lost 7 bases; unmatched junction nucleotides: 9. Seattle enrolled patients during active infection and tracked them longitudinally. Generated by immunoSEQ multiplex PCR, the TCRdb table keeps only in-frame clones and is missing some. Here the sample spans approximately 110,000 clones, roughly 90% being singletons. The sequencing sample was made of peripheral blood. The sequence derives from a man aged 45 to 65 with COVID-19, enrolled during active disease. The gene calls are TRBV23-1 and TRBJ2-7; 9 bases are a match to TRBD1. TRBV23-1 falls under the ORF class, with uncertain function. In DNA form, the CDR3 reads TGCGCCAGCAGTCAAACTACCACGGGACAGGGTGAGCAGTACGTC. Its protein product is CASSQTTTGQGEQYV.